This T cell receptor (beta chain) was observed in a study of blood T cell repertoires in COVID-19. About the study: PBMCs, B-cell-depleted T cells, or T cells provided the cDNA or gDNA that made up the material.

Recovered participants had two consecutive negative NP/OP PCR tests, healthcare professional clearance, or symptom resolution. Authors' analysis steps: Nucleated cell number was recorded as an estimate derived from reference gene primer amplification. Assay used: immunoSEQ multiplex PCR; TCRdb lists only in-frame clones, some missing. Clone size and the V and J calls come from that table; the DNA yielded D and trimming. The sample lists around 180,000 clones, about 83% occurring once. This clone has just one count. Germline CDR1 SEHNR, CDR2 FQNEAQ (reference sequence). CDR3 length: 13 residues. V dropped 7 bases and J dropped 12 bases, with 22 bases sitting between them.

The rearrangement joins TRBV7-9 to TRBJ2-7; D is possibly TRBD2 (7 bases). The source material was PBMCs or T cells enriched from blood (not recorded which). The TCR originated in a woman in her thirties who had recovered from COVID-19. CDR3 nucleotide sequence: TGTGCCAGCACCCGAGGGGGGGCACAAGTCTCGTACTTC. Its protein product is CASTRGGAQVSYF.